This is a list of T cell receptor beta chains from one sample in a study of blood T cells in healthy people across ages. Each CDR3 protein gets one entry after TCRdb re-called the 5' RACE reads with MiXCR. The table records about 780,000 distinct CDR3 sequences, about 45% of them present only once. The sequencing input was blood. Source of these receptors: a man older than 75 in good health. The CDR3 runs from the conserved cysteine through the conserved F or W. Fields, in order: clone size, J gene, D gene, V gene, CDR3 DNA, CDR3 protein. D genes are given only for firm matches. The size field is filled for only some rows; it gives once, few, many or a size class.

clone_size: -
j_call: TRBJ1-2
d_call: -
v_call: TRBV2
cdr3_nt: TGTGCCACCATAAATCGACCGGATGGCTACACCTTC
cdr3_aa: CATINRPDGYTF

clone_size: many
j_call: TRBJ2-1
d_call: -
v_call: TRBV5-1
cdr3_nt: TGCGCCAGCAGTTTTGGGGCCGGGGTCAATGAGCAGTTCTTC
cdr3_aa: CASSFGAGVNEQFF

clone_size: many
j_call: TRBJ2-7
d_call: TRBD1
v_call: TRBV5-1
cdr3_nt: TGCGCCAGCAGCCGGGATGCGGGACAGGGAAGTAACGAGCAGTACTTC
cdr3_aa: CASSRDAGQGSNEQYF

clone_size: few
j_call: TRBJ2-7
d_call: -
v_call: TRBV20-1
cdr3_nt: TGCAGTGCTAGACCTGGGGAAACCTACGAGCAGTACTTC
cdr3_aa: CSARPGETYEQYF

clone_size: -
j_call: TRBJ2-2
d_call: TRBD2
v_call: TRBV20-1
cdr3_nt: TGCAGTGCAAGACCAAGCGGGAGATACACCGGGGAGCTGTTTTTT
cdr3_aa: CSARPSGRYTGELFF

clone_size: -
j_call: TRBJ2-3
d_call: -
v_call: TRBV2
cdr3_nt: TGTGCCAGCAGCTACACGGAGGGCACAGATACGCAGTATTTT
cdr3_aa: CASSYTEGTDTQYF

clone_size: few
j_call: TRBJ2-7
d_call: TRBD2
v_call: TRBV12-3/TRBV12-4
cdr3_nt: TGTGCCAGCAGTTTAAGGTCTAGCGGGGTCTCCTACAATGAGCAGTACTTC
cdr3_aa: CASSLRSSGVSYNEQYF

clone_size: once
j_call: TRBJ1-2
d_call: -
v_call: TRBV12-3/TRBV12-4
cdr3_nt: TGTGCCAGCACCCGGTGGGGGGCGGACTATGGCTACACCTTC
cdr3_aa: CASTRWGADYGYTF

clone_size: -
j_call: TRBJ2-5
d_call: TRBD2
v_call: TRBV20-1
cdr3_nt: TGCAGTGGGGGACTAGCGGGAGTGGAGACCCAGTACTTC
cdr3_aa: CSGGLAGVETQYF

clone_size: -
j_call: TRBJ2-6
d_call: TRBD2
v_call: TRBV28
cdr3_nt: TGTGCCAGCAGTCCACCGGGACTAGCGGGAATCCGCTCTGGGGCCAACGTCCTGACTTTT
cdr3_aa: CASSPPGLAGIRSGANVLTF

clone_size: many
j_call: TRBJ2-7
d_call: -
v_call: TRBV10-1
cdr3_nt: TGCGCCAGCAGTGGGCCGGACTCCTACGAGCAGTACTTC
cdr3_aa: CASSGPDSYEQYF

clone_size: -
j_call: TRBJ1-2
d_call: -
v_call: TRBV4-3
cdr3_nt: TGCGCCAGCAGCCAAGACAGGCGGGTGGGTGGCTACACCTTC
cdr3_aa: CASSQDRRVGGYTF

clone_size: -
j_call: TRBJ2-6
d_call: -
v_call: TRBV6-6
cdr3_nt: TGTGCCAGTAGTTCCCCTATTACTGGGGCCAACGTCCTGACTTTC
cdr3_aa: CASSSPITGANVLTF

clone_size: -
j_call: TRBJ2-1
d_call: TRBD2
v_call: TRBV20-1
cdr3_nt: TGCAGTGCTAGGGTCCGCGGGAGGAGCTACAATGAGCAGTTCTTC
cdr3_aa: CSARVRGRSYNEQFF

clone_size: -
j_call: TRBJ2-3
d_call: -
v_call: TRBV12-3/TRBV12-4
cdr3_nt: TGTGCCAGCAGTCACCTCGAGCGGGCCGACCTCACAGATACGCAGTATTTT
cdr3_aa: CASSHLERADLTDTQYF

clone_size: -
j_call: TRBJ2-1
d_call: TRBD1
v_call: TRBV20-1
cdr3_nt: TGCAGTGCTTCGGGACAGGGGGGATACAATGAGCAGTTCTTC
cdr3_aa: CSASGQGGYNEQFF

clone_size: -
j_call: TRBJ2-6
d_call: -
v_call: TRBV29-1
cdr3_nt: TGCAGCGTTGAGGGGAGCTCTGGGGCCAACGTCCTGACTTTC
cdr3_aa: CSVEGSSGANVLTF

clone_size: -
j_call: TRBJ2-3
d_call: TRBD2
v_call: TRBV7-2
cdr3_nt: TGTGCCAGCAGCACGGGGGGGTTCGGAGATACGCAGTATTTT
cdr3_aa: CASSTGGFGDTQYF

clone_size: few
j_call: TRBJ2-7
d_call: -
v_call: TRBV7-2
cdr3_nt: TGTGCCAGCAAAGATTGGGGGTCGGAGCAGTACTTC
cdr3_aa: CASKDWGSEQYF

clone_size: -
j_call: TRBJ1-3
d_call: -
v_call: TRBV7-9
cdr3_nt: TGTGCCAGCAGCCCGACGGGTCCAAACACCATATATTTT
cdr3_aa: CASSPTGPNTIYF

clone_size: -
j_call: TRBJ1-4
d_call: -
v_call: TRBV12-3/TRBV12-4
cdr3_nt: TGTGCCAGCACCGGGGTGGTTAATGAAAAACTGTTTTTT
cdr3_aa: CASTGVVNEKLFF

clone_size: few
j_call: TRBJ2-5
d_call: -
v_call: TRBV4-3
cdr3_nt: TGCGCCAGCAGCCCTAGCGTCAGACAAGAGACCCAGTACTTC
cdr3_aa: CASSPSVRQETQYF